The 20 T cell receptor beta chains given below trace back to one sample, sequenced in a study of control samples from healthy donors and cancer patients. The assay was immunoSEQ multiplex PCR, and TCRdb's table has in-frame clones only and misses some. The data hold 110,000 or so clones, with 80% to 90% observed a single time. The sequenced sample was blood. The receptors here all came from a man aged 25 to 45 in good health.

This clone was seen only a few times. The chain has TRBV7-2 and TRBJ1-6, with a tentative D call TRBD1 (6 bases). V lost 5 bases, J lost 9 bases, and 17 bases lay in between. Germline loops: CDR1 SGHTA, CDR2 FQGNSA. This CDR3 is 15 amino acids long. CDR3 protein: CASSLRGGEGSPLHF. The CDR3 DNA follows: TGTGCCAGCAGCCTGAGGGGGGGCGAAGGTTCACCCCTCCACTTT.

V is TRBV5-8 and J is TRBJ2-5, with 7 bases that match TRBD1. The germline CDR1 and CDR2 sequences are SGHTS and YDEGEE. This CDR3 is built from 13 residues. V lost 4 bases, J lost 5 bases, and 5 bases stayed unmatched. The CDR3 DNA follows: TGTGCCAGCAGCCAGACAGGGCGGGAGACCCAGTACTTC. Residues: CASSQTGRETQYF.

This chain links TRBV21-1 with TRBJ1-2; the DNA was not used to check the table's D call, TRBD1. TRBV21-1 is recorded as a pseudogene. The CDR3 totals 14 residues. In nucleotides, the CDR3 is TGTGCCAGCAGCGGCCGGGACAGGTTGGATGGCTACACCTTC. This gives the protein CASSGRDRLDGYTF.

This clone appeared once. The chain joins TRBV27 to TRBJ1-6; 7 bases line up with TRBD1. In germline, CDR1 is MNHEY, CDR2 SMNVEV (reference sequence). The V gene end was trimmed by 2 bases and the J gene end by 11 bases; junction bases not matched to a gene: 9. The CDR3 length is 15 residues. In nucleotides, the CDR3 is TGTGCCAGCAGTTTAAACCAGGGGGGGCTGACACCCCTCCACTTT. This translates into CASSLNQGGLTPLHF.

The CDR3 protein is CASSWGQGGFNQPQHF. CDR3 in DNA: TGTGCCAGCAGCTGGGGACAGGGCGGCTTTAATCAGCCCCAGCATTTT. The chain combines TRBV5-6 with TRBJ1-5; the match to TRBD1 covers 9 bases. V was clipped by 3 bases and J by 4 bases; unmatched bases: 8. The germline CDR1 and CDR2 sequences are SGHDT and YYEEEE. CDR3 length equals 16 residues.

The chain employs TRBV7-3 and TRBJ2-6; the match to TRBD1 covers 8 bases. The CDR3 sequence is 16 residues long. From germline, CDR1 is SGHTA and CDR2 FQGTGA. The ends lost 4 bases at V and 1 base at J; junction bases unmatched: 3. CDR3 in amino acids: CASSSTGGSGANVLTF. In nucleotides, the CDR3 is TGTGCCAGCAGCTCAACAGGGGGTTCTGGGGCCAACGTCCTGACTTTC. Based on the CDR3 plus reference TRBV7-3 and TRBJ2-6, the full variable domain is GAGVSQTPSNKVTEKGKYVELRCDPISGHTALYWYRQSLGQGPEFLIYFQGTGAADDSGLPNDRFFAVRPEGSVSTLKIQRTERGDSAVYLCASSSTGGSGANVLTFGAGSRLTVL.

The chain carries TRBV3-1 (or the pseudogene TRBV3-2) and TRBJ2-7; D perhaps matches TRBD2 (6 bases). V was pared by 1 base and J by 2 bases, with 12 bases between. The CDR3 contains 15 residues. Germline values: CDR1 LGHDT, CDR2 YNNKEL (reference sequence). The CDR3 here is CASSQGTGGPYEQYF. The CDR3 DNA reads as TGTGCCAGCAGCCAAGGGACCGGGGGACCCTACGAGCAGTACTTC.

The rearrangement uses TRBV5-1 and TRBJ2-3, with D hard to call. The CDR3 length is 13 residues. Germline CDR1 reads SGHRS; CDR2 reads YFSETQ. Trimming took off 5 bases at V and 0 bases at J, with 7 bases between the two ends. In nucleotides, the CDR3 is TGCGCCAGCAGACCGGTTAGCACAGATACGCAGTATTTT. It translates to CASRPVSTDTQYF.

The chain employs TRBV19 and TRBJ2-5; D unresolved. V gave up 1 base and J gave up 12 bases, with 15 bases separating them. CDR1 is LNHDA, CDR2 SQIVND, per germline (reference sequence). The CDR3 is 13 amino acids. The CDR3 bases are TGTGCCAGTAGTATAGGAGTCGACGGTCTTAAGTACTTC. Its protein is CASSIGVDGLKYF. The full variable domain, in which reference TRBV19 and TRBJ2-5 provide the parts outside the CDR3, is DGGITQSPKYLFRKEGQNVTLSCEQNLNHDAMYWYRQDPGQGLRLIYYSQIVNDFQKGDIAEGYSVSREKKESFPLTVTSAQKNPTAFYLCASSIGVDGLKYFGPGTRLLVL.

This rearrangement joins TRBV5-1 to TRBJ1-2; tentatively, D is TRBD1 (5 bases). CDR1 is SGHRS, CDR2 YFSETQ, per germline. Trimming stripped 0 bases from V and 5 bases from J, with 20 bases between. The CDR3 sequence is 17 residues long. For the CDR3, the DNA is TGCGCCAGCAGCTTGGACGTACGACCTGGTGAGGGGTATGGCTACACCTTC. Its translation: CASSLDVRPGEGYGYTF.

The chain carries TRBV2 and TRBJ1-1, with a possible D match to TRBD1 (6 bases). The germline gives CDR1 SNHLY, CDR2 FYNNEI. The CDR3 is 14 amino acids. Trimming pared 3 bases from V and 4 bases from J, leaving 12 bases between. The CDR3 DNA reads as TGTGCCAGCAGTGACGGGGGGCGGCTCACTGAAGCTTTCTTT. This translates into CASSDGGRLTEAFF.

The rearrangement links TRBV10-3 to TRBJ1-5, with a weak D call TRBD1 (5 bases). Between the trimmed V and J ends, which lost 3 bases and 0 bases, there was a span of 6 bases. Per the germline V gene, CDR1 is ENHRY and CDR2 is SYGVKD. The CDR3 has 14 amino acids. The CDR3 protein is CAISDRVSNQPQHF. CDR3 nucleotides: TGTGCCATCAGTGACAGGGTTAGCAATCAGCCCCAGCATTTT.

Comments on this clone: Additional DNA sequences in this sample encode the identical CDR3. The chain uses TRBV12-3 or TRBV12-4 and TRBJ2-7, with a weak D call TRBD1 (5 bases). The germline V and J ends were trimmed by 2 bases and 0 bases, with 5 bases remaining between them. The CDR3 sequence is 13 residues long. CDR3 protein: CASSLTGSYEQYF. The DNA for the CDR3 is TGTGCCAGCAGTTTAACAGGCTCCTACGAGCAGTACTTC.

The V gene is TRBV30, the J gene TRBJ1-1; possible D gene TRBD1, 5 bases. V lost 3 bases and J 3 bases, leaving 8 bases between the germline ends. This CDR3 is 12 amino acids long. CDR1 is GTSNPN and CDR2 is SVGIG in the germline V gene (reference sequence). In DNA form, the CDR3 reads TGTGCCTGGAGAGGGGAGCACACTGAAGCTTTCTTT. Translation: CAWRGEHTEAFF.

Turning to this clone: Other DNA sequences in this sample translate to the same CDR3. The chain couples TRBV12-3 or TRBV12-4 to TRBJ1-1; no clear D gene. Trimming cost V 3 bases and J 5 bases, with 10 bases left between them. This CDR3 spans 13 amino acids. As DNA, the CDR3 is TGTGCCAGCAGTTTCCGGGGAGGAACTGAAGCTTTCTTT. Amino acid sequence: CASSFRGGTEAFF.

CDR3 in amino acids: CASSTGTPNTEAFF. CDR3 nucleotide sequence: TGTGCCAGCAGCACCGGGACACCGAACACTGAAGCTTTCTTT. The chain is built from TRBV7-6 and TRBJ1-1; TRBD1 might be the D (6 bases). V was shortened by 5 bases and J by 1 base, with 11 bases between the two germline ends. Germline values: CDR1 SGHVS, CDR2 FNYEAQ. CDR3 length: 14 residues.

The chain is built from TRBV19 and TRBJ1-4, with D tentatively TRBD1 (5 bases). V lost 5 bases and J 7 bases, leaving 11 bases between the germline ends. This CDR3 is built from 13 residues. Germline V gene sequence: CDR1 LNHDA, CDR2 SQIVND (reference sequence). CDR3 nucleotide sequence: TGTGCCAGTAGTCAGGGAGTGTTTGAAAAACTGTTTTTT. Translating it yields CASSQGVFEKLFF.

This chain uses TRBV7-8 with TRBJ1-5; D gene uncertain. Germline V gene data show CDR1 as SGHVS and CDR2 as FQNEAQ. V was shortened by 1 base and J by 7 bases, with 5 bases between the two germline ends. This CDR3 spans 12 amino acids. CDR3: CASSLDLQPQHF. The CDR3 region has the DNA TGTGCCAGCAGCTTAGATCTCCAGCCCCAGCATTTT.

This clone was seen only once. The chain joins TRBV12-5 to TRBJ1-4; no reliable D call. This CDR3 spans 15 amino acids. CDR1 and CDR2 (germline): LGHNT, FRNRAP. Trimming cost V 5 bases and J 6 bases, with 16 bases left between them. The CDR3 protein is CASGPTGLSYEKLFF. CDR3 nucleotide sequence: TGTGCTAGTGGTCCCACCGGTCTGTCGTATGAAAAACTGTTTTTT.

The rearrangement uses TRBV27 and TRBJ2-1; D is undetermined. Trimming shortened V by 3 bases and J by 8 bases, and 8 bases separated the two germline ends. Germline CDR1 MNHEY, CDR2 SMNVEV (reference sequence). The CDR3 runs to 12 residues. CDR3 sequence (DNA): TGTGCCAGCAGTTTTCTGGGCCATGAGCAGTTCTTC. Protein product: CASSFLGHEQFF.